These T cell receptor beta chains were read from a single sample in a study of cytomegalovirus exposure and HLA in healthy donors. Assay: immunoSEQ multiplex PCR; the TCRdb copy retains only in-frame clones and omits some. The table records under 150,000 clones, approximately 80% of them present only once. The sequencing input was PBMCs. The receptors were gathered from a man in his fifties in good health and CMV-seronegative. Each CDR3 is given with its conserved first and last residue. Fields, in order: CDR3 protein, CDR3 DNA, CDR3 length, J gene, V gene, D gene, clone size. D genes are given only for firm matches. Clone size is not always given. Where it is, it says once, few, many or a class for expanded clones.

cdr3_aa: CSVAGTGGARFYGYTF
cdr3_nt: TGCAGCGTCGCGGGGACAGGGGGTGCTCGCTTCTATGGCTACACCTTC
cdr3_length: 16
j_call: TRBJ1-2
v_call: TRBV29-1
d_call: TRBD1
clone_size: .

cdr3_aa: CASSRAAQGASQPQHF
cdr3_nt: TGTGCCAGCAGCCGCGCGGCCCAGGGGGCTAGTCAGCCCCAGCATTTT
cdr3_length: 16
j_call: TRBJ1-5
v_call: TRBV2
d_call: TRBD1
clone_size: once

cdr3_aa: CASSPNTRTEAFF
cdr3_nt: TGTGCCAGCAGCCCTAATACTCGGACTGAAGCTTTCTTT
cdr3_length: 13
j_call: TRBJ1-1
v_call: TRBV7-8
d_call: .
clone_size: .

cdr3_aa: CASSPGVSSYNEQFF
cdr3_nt: TGTGCCAGCAGCCCCGGGGTGAGCTCCTACAATGAGCAGTTCTTC
cdr3_length: 15
j_call: TRBJ2-1
v_call: TRBV27
d_call: .
clone_size: .

cdr3_aa: CASSEILAGVGDTQYF
cdr3_nt: TGTGCCAGCAGCGAAATACTAGCGGGGGTTGGAGATACGCAGTATTTT
cdr3_length: 16
j_call: TRBJ2-3
v_call: TRBV7-2
d_call: TRBD2
clone_size: .

cdr3_aa: CAISALAGATGYSTDTQYF
cdr3_nt: TGTGCCATCAGTGCACTAGCGGGGGCCACGGGGTACAGCACAGATACGCAGTATTTT
cdr3_length: 19
j_call: TRBJ2-3
v_call: TRBV10-3
d_call: TRBD2
clone_size: .

cdr3_aa: CAWSVGWRGSDTQYF
cdr3_nt: TGTGCCTGGAGTGTGGGTTGGCGGGGGAGCGATACGCAGTATTTT
cdr3_length: 15
j_call: TRBJ2-3
v_call: TRBV30
d_call: TRBD2
clone_size: .

cdr3_aa: CAWSVQGDTEAFF
cdr3_nt: TGTGCCTGGAGTGTACAAGGAGACACTGAAGCTTTCTTT
cdr3_length: 13
j_call: TRBJ1-1
v_call: TRBV30
d_call: .
clone_size: .

cdr3_aa: CASSPRGQMNTEAFF
cdr3_nt: TGTGCCAGCAGCCCCCGCGGGCAGATGAACACTGAAGCTTTCTTT
cdr3_length: 15
j_call: TRBJ1-1
v_call: TRBV5-4
d_call: .
clone_size: once

cdr3_aa: CASSQDSGRRYGYTF
cdr3_nt: TGCGCCAGCAGCCAAGATAGTGGGCGACGCTATGGCTACACCTTC
cdr3_length: 15
j_call: TRBJ1-2
v_call: TRBV4-1
d_call: .
clone_size: .

cdr3_aa: CASSEGQGSKAFF
cdr3_nt: TGTGCCAGCAGTGAAGGACAGGGGAGTAAAGCTTTCTTT
cdr3_length: 13
j_call: TRBJ1-1
v_call: TRBV6-1
d_call: TRBD1
clone_size: few

cdr3_aa: CASRPQLARGDTQYF
cdr3_nt: TGTGCCAGTAGACCGCAGCTCGCCCGGGGGGATACGCAGTATTTT
cdr3_length: 15
j_call: TRBJ2-3
v_call: TRBV19
d_call: .
clone_size: .

cdr3_aa: CASSEITNYGYTF
cdr3_nt: TGTGCCAGCAGTGAAATCACTAACTATGGCTACACCTTC
cdr3_length: 13
j_call: TRBJ1-2
v_call: TRBV2
d_call: .
clone_size: .

cdr3_aa: CASSERDRGYEQYF
cdr3_nt: TGTGCCAGCAGTGAACGGGACAGGGGCTACGAGCAGTACTTC
cdr3_length: 14
j_call: TRBJ2-7
v_call: TRBV6-1
d_call: TRBD1
clone_size: .

cdr3_aa: CASSQDSNYGYTF
cdr3_nt: TGTGCCAGCAGCCAGGACAGCAACTATGGCTACACCTTC
cdr3_length: 13
j_call: TRBJ1-2
v_call: TRBV5-4
d_call: .
clone_size: .

cdr3_aa: CASSQDRANQPQHF
cdr3_nt: TGCGCCAGCAGCCAAGACAGGGCCAATCAGCCCCAGCATTTT
cdr3_length: 14
j_call: TRBJ1-5
v_call: TRBV4-3
d_call: .
clone_size: once

cdr3_aa: CASSLESRAGVNTEAFF
cdr3_nt: TGTGCCAGCAGCTTAGAATCCCGGGCAGGGGTGAACACTGAAGCTTTCTTT
cdr3_length: 17
j_call: TRBJ1-1
v_call: TRBV13
d_call: .
clone_size: .

cdr3_aa: CASSVRTGDSYGYTF
cdr3_nt: TGTGCCAGCAGTGTCAGGACAGGGGACTCCTATGGCTACACCTTC
cdr3_length: 15
j_call: TRBJ1-2
v_call: TRBV2
d_call: TRBD1
clone_size: .

cdr3_aa: CASRARTGSTPLHF
cdr3_nt: TGTGCCAGCAGAGCTCGGACAGGGTCGACACCCCTCCACTTT
cdr3_length: 14
j_call: TRBJ1-6
v_call: TRBV6-5
d_call: TRBD1
clone_size: few

cdr3_aa: CASRRHGNVPYEQYF
cdr3_nt: TGTGCCAGCAGGCGACACGGAAACGTACCGTACGAGCAGTACTTC
cdr3_length: 15
j_call: TRBJ2-7
v_call: TRBV6-5
d_call: .
clone_size: .

cdr3_aa: CAWSVPASGGFYEQYF
cdr3_nt: TGTGCCTGGAGTGTTCCTGCTAGCGGGGGGTTCTACGAGCAGTACTTC
cdr3_length: 16
j_call: TRBJ2-7
v_call: TRBV30
d_call: TRBD2
clone_size: .

cdr3_aa: CASSLGGRLAGGETQYF
cdr3_nt: TGTGCCAGCAGCTTGGGGGGCCGACTAGCGGGGGGGGAGACCCAGTACTTC
cdr3_length: 17
j_call: TRBJ2-5
v_call: TRBV5-4
d_call: TRBD2
clone_size: .

cdr3_aa: CASSPSRGSPLHF
cdr3_nt: TGTGCCAGTAGTCCCTCGCGGGGCTCACCCCTCCACTTT
cdr3_length: 13
j_call: TRBJ1-6
v_call: TRBV19
d_call: .
clone_size: .

cdr3_aa: CASSVRGAAGELFF
cdr3_nt: TGTGCCAGCAGTGTCCGGGGGGCCGCCGGGGAGCTGTTTTTT
cdr3_length: 14
j_call: TRBJ2-2
v_call: TRBV27
d_call: .
clone_size: .

cdr3_aa: CASSPTANSYNEQFF
cdr3_nt: TGTGCCAGCAGTCCTACAGCTAACTCCTACAATGAGCAGTTCTTC
cdr3_length: 15
j_call: TRBJ2-1
v_call: TRBV2
d_call: .
clone_size: once

cdr3_aa: CAISEGLAGKAGYTF
cdr3_nt: TGTGCCATCAGTGAGGGCTTGGCAGGGAAGGCTGGCTACACCTTC
cdr3_length: 15
j_call: TRBJ1-2
v_call: TRBV10-3
d_call: .
clone_size: .

cdr3_aa: CASSLGGGNYGYTF
cdr3_nt: TGTGCCAGCAGCTTGGGGGGGGGCAACTATGGCTACACCTTC
cdr3_length: 14
j_call: TRBJ1-2
v_call: TRBV11-2
d_call: .
clone_size: .

cdr3_aa: CASSPLAGQGGQPQHF
cdr3_nt: TGTGCCAGCAGCCCCCTTGCTGGACAGGGAGGACAGCCCCAGCATTTT
cdr3_length: 16
j_call: TRBJ1-5
v_call: TRBV5-8
d_call: TRBD1
clone_size: .

cdr3_aa: CASSFGTVEVEYEQYF
cdr3_nt: TGCGCCAGCAGCTTCGGGACAGTTGAGGTGGAATACGAGCAGTACTTC
cdr3_length: 16
j_call: TRBJ2-7
v_call: TRBV5-1
d_call: TRBD1
clone_size: once

cdr3_aa: CASGLAISAEQFF
cdr3_nt: TGTGCCAGCGGGTTAGCGATATCGGCCGAGCAGTTCTTC
cdr3_length: 13
j_call: TRBJ2-1
v_call: TRBV6-6
d_call: .
clone_size: .

cdr3_aa: CASSPENKVAEQYF
cdr3_nt: TGTGCCAGTAGCCCGGAGAACAAGGTGGCCGAGCAGTACTTC
cdr3_length: 14
j_call: TRBJ2-7
v_call: TRBV19
d_call: .
clone_size: .

cdr3_aa: CASSSGTSGGAFLETQYF
cdr3_nt: TGTGCCAGCAGCTCAGGGACTAGCGGGGGGGCTTTCCTCGAGACCCAGTACTTC
cdr3_length: 18
j_call: TRBJ2-5
v_call: TRBV7-9
d_call: TRBD2
clone_size: .

cdr3_aa: CASGNSGGAGEQFF
cdr3_nt: TGTGCCAGCGGTAATAGCGGGGGGGCCGGTGAGCAGTTCTTC
cdr3_length: 14
j_call: TRBJ2-1
v_call: TRBV5-4
d_call: TRBD2
clone_size: .